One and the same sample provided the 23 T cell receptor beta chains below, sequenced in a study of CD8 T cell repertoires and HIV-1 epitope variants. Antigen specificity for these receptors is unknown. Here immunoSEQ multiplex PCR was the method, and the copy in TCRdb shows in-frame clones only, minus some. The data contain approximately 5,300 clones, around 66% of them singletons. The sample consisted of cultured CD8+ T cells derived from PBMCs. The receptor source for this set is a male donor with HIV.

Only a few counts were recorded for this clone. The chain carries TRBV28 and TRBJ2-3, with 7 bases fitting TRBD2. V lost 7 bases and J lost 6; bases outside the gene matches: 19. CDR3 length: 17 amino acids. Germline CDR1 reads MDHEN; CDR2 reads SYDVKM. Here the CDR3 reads CASIDLIGGVRWDTQYF. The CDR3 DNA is TGTGCCAGCATCGATCTTATTGGGGGGGTTCGCTGGGATACGCAGTATTTT.

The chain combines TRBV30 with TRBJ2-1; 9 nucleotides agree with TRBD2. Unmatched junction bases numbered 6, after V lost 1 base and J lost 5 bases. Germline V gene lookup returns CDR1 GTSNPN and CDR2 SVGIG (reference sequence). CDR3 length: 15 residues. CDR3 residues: CAWSASRTSDNEQFF. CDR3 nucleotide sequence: TGTGCCTGGAGTGCATCCCGGACTAGCGACAATGAGCAGTTCTTC.

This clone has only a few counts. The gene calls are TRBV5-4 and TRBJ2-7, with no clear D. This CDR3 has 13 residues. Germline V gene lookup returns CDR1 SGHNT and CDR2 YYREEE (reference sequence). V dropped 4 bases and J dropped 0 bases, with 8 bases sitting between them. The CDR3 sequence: CASSPFGSYEQYF. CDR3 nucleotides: TGTGCCAGCAGCCCCTTCGGCTCCTACGAGCAGTACTTC.

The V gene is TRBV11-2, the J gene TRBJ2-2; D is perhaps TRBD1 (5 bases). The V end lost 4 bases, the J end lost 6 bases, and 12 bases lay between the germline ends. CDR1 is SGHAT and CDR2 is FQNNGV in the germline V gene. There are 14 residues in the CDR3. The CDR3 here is CASSSDNRPGELFF. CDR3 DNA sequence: TGTGCCAGCAGCTCGGACAATAGACCCGGGGAGCTGTTTTTT.

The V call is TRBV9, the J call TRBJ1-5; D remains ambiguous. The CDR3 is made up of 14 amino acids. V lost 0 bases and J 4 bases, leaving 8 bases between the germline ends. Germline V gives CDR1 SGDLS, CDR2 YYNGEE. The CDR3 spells CASSVGAANQPQHF. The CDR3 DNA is TGTGCCAGCAGCGTAGGGGCGGCAAATCAGCCCCAGCATTTT.

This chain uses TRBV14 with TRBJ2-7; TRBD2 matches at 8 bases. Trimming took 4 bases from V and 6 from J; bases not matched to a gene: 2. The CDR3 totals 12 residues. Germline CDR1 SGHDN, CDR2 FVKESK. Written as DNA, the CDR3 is TGTGCCAGCAGCCCAGCGGGGGCCGAGCAGTACTTC. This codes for CASSPAGAEQYF.

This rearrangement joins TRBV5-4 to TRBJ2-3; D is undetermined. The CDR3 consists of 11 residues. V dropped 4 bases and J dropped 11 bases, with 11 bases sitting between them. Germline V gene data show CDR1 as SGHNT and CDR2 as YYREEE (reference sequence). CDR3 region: CASSHDPGQYF. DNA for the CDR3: TGTGCCAGCAGCCATGACCCGGGGCAGTATTTT.

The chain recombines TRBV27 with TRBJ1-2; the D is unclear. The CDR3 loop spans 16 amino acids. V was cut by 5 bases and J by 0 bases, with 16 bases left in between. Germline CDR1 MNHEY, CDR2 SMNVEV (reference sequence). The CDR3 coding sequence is TGTGCCAGCAGTAAACTTGACCCGACCTCTAACTATGGCTACACCTTC. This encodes CASSKLDPTSNYGYTF.

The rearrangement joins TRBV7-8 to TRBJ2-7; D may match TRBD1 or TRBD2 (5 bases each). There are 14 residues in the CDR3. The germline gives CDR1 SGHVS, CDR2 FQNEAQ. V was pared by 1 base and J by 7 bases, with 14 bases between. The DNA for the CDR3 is TGTGCCAGCAGCTTAGGGAAGGGGACCGGGGAGCAGTACTTC. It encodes CASSLGKGTGEQYF.

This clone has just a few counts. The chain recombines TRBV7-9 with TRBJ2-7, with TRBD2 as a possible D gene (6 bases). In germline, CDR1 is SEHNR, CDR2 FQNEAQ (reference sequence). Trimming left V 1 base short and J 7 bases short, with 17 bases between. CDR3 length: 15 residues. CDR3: CASSLDGGKMQEQYF. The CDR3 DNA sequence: TGTGCCAGCAGCTTAGATGGCGGGAAAATGCAAGAGCAGTACTTC.

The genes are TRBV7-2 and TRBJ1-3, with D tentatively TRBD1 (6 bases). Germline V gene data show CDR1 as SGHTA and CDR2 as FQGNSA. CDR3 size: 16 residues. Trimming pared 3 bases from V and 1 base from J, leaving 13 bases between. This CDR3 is CASSFGDRFSGNTIYF. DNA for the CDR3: TGTGCCAGCAGCTTCGGCGACAGGTTTTCTGGAAACACCATATATTTT.

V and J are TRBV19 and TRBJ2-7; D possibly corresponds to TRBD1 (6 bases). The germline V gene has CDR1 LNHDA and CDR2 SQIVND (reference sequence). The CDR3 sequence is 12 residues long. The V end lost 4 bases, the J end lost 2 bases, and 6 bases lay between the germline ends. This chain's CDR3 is CASSKGAYEQYF. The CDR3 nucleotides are TGTGCCAGTAGTAAGGGGGCCTACGAGCAGTACTTC.

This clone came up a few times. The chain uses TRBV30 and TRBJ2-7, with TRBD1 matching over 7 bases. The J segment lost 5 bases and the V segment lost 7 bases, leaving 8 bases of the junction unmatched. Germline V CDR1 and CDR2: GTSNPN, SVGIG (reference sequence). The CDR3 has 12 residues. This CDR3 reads CAFVTGIHEQYF. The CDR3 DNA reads TGTGCCTTCGTGACAGGGATCCACGAGCAGTACTTC.

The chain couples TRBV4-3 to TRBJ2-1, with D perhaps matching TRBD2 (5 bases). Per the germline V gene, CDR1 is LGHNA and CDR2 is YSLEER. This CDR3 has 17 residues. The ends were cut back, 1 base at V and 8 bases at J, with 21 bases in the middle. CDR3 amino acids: CASSQAPLPLDLDEQFF. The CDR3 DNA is TGCGCCAGCAGCCAAGCCCCCCTACCACTAGATCTAGATGAGCAGTTCTTC.

The CDR3 coding sequence is TGTGCCAGCACCCATGGGGGACCCATATTTAGCTACGAGCAGTACTTC. Translating gives CASTHGGPIFSYEQYF. This chain connects TRBV28 to TRBJ2-7; possibly TRBD1 or TRBD2 for D (5 bases each). Germline V gives CDR1 MDHEN, CDR2 SYDVKM. This CDR3 is built from 16 residues. The germline V and J ends were trimmed by 7 bases and 3 bases, with 22 bases remaining between them.

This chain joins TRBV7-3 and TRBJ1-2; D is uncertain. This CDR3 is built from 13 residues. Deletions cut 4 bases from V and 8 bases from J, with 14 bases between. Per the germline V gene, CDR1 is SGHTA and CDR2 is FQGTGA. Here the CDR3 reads CASSSGSALGYTF. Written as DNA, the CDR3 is TGTGCCAGCAGCTCAGGTAGCGCCCTCGGCTACACCTTC. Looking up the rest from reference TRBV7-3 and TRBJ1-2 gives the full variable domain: GAGVSQTPSNKVTEKGKYVELRCDPISGHTALYWYRQSLGQGPEFLIYFQGTGAADDSGLPNDRFFAVRPEGSVSTLKIQRTERGDSAVYLCASSSGSALGYTFGSGTRLTVV.

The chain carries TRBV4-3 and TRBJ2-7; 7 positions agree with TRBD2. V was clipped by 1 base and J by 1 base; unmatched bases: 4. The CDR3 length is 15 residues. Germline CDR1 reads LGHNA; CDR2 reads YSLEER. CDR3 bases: TGCGCCAGCAGCCAAGGAGCGGGGAGTTCCTACGAGCAGTACTTC. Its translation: CASSQGAGSSYEQYF.

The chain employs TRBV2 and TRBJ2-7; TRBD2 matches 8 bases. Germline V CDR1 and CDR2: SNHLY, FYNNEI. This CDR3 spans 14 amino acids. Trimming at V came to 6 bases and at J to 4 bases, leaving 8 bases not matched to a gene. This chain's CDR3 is CASSRGGFGYEQYF. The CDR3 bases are TGTGCCAGCAGCCGGGGGGGGTTTGGTTACGAGCAGTACTTC.

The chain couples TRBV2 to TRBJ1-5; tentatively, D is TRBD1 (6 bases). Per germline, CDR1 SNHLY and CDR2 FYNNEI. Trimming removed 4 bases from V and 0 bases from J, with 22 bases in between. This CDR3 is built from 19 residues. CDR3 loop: CASSATSRDTRYSNQPQHF. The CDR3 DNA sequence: TGTGCCAGCAGTGCAACATCCCGGGACACGCGGTATAGCAATCAGCCCCAGCATTTT. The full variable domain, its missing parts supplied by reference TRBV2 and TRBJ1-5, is EPEVTQTPSHQVTQMGQEVILRCVPISNHLYFYWYRQILGQKVEFLVSFYNNEISEKSEIFDDQFSVERPDGSNFTLKIRSTKLEDSAMYFCASSATSRDTRYSNQPQHFGDGTRLSIL.

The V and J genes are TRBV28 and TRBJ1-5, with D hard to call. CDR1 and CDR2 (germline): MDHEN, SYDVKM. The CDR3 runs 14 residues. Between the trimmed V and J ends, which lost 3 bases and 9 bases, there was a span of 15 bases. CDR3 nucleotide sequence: TGTGCCAGCAGTTTCTACACTGACGAGGCGCCCCAGCATTTT. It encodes CASSFYTDEAPQHF.

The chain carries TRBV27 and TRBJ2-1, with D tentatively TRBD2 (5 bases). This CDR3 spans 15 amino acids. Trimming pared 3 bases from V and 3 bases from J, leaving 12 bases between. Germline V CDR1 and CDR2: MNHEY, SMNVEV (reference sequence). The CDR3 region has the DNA TGTGCCAGCAGTTTGGACGGGGAATTCTACAATGAGCAGTTCTTC. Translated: CASSLDGEFYNEQFF.

CDR3: CASSDSADPTNEQFF. The CDR3 nucleotides are TGCGCCAGCAGTGATAGCGCGGACCCTACCAATGAGCAGTTCTTC. The chain couples TRBV10-2 to TRBJ2-1, with D perhaps TRBD2 (5 bases). V was trimmed by 3 bases and J by 6 bases, leaving 15 bases between them. CDR3 length equals 15 residues. Germline V gene sequence: CDR1 WSHSY, CDR2 SAAADI.

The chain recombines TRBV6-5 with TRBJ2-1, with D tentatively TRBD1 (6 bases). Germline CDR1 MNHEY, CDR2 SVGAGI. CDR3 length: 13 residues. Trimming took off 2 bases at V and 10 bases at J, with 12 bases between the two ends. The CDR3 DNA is TGTGCCAGCAGTTACGTGGACAGCCGGGAGCAGTTCTTC. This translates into CASSYVDSREQFF.